The clone carrying this T cell receptor (beta chain) was seen more than once but under ten times. Germline lookup yields CDR1 MGHRA and CDR2 YSYEKL. The V end was cut by 1 base, the J end by 7 bases, with 11 bases between. The CDR3 is 15 amino acids. The data were taken from a study of response to subunit inactivated influenza vaccine. TCRdb independently ran MiXCR on the RT-PCR reads; one entry per CDR3 protein. The sample lists roughly 570,000 distinct CDR3 sequences, 10% to 15% occurring once. The source of this sequence is a man aged 45-60 years who received an inactivated influenza vaccine. This chain connects TRBV4-1 to TRBJ1-6; D perhaps matches TRBD1 (5 bases). Sequencing was performed on PBMCs from blood, taken 45 days after vaccination. The CDR3 protein is CASSQARQGNSPLHF. CDR3 bases: TGCGCCAGCAGCCAAGCGCGGCAGGGCAATTCACCCCTCCACTTT.